This entry describes one T cell receptor (beta chain). Antigen specificity is unknown. Repertoires were generated with immunoSEQ multiplex PCR, while TCRdb's copy carries only in-frame clones and drops some. Of 30,000 to 40,000 clones detected, roughly 87% appear once; the ten largest clones hold about 2.8%. The authors isolated CD4+ T cells after more than eight days of culture. The sample belongs to a study of vaccination effects on CD4 cells after COVID-19. V was shortened by 2 bases and J by 2 bases, with 19 bases between the two germline ends. The length of the CDR3 is 17 residues. Germline V gene lookup returns CDR1 GTSNPN and CDR2 SVGIG (reference sequence). Whole-study findings and limits: By a late point after vaccination, infection- and vaccine-induced clones had shrunk markedly through clonal contraction.

This specimen consisted of CD4+ T cells from PBMCs cultured without peptide, obtained before COVID-19 vaccination. The chain is built from TRBV30 and TRBJ2-1, with D perhaps matching TRBD1 or TRBD2 (5 bases each). The receptor was derived from a human donor who received a COVID-19 vaccine. CDR3 in amino acids: CAWSLRDRKNAYNEQFF. The CDR3 region has the DNA TGTGCCTGGAGTTTACGGGACCGCAAAAACGCCTACAATGAGCAGTTCTTC.